Here is one TCR beta chain with its context. This record belongs to a study of T cells expressing NK-cell markers. At the level of the study: Cells sorted as CD3+CD56+NKG2C+, CD3+CD56+NKG2C- and CD3+CD56-NKG2C+ T cells supplied the TCR beta repertoires.

Reanalyzing the 5' RACE reads, TCRdb keeps one entry per CDR3 protein, without DNA. Recorded here are around 550,000 distinct CDR3 sequences; the top ten clones represent 3.5% to 4.5%. The CDR3 is made up of 13 amino acids. Germline assignment: CDR1 MNHEY and CDR2 SVGEGT. The receptor's source is a man aged 18-30 years in good health. The chain couples TRBV6-2 or TRBV6-3 to TRBJ2-5; lacking DNA, the TRBD2 call made by TCRdb goes unchecked. The specimen was blood T cells: a sorted CD56 or NKG2C T cell subset, CD4+ or CD8+ T cells, or bulk PBMC T cells (not recorded which). The CDR3 reads CASSRDFSETQYF.